Described below is a single T cell receptor (beta chain) sequence and its context. CDR1 SEHNR and CDR2 FQNEAQ come from the germline V gene (reference sequence). The CDR3 covers 13 residues. Trimming shortened V by 1 base and J by 7 bases, and 8 bases separated the two germline ends. The method was immunoSEQ multiplex PCR; TCRdb's version includes in-frame clones alone and lacks a portion of them. The sample carries fewer than 15,000 clones, roughly 89% recorded once. The sample comes from a study of blood T cell repertoires in COVID-19. For the study at large: COVID-19 samples from acute and convalescent phases originated in the United States, Italy and Spain. The analysed material was cDNA or gDNA that came from T cells, B-cell-depleted T cells, or PBMCs.

This chain uses TRBV7-9 with TRBJ1-5; unclear D gene. This clonotype was obtained from a man aged 50 to 60 with active COVID-19. The sample consisted of peripheral blood. This CDR3 is CASSLGMAQPQHF. As DNA, the CDR3 is TGTGCCAGCAGCTTAGGTATGGCACAGCCCCAGCATTTT.